This T cell receptor beta chain was obtained from a study of blood T cells in healthy people across ages. Roughly 10 milliliters of peripheral blood were drawn from each donor. The extraction recovered at least 5.5 micrograms of total RNA per sample. Comment on this clonotype: The antigen remains undetermined.

Study results and limitations: Aged donors had fewer naive CD4+ cells and lower diversity than long-lived donors.

PCR was performed a second time for roughly 7 to 11 cycles using a sample-barcoded 5' primer and a J-beta primer mix. Every single cDNA molecule received a tag from a template-switch adaptor with 12 random nucleotides. TCRdb itself ran the 5' RACE reads through MiXCR, one entry per CDR3 protein. The data hold about 940,000 distinct CDR3 sequences, with under 50% observed a single time. Trimming removed 0 bases from V and 8 bases from J, with 17 bases in between. Per the germline V gene, CDR1 is LGHNA and CDR2 is YSLEER. The CDR3 is 16 residues long. This sequence was found in a man under 40 in good health. Sequencing used blood. This chain links TRBV4-3 with TRBJ2-1; D is possibly TRBD1 or TRBD2 (5 bases each). The CDR3 nucleotides are TGCGCCAGCAGCCAAGAAAAGCGACCCCGGGGCGATGAGCAGTTCTTC. It is translated as CASSQEKRPRGDEQFF.